This T cell receptor (beta chain) came from a study of regulatory T cells in long-lasting Graves disease (dated by TCRdb to about 2021). Regarding the study in general: Patients with newly diagnosed Graves' disease had been on antithyroid drugs for under 3 months. The study took place in China and was registered as a clinical trial. Peripheral blood TCR sequencing and RNA sequencing compared persistent Graves' disease patients with newly diagnosed Graves' disease patients. TCR sequencing covered approximately 13 persistent and some 20 newly diagnosed Graves' disease patients, around 33 samples in total. General conclusions and limits of the study: Sequencing and analysis were restricted to the TCR beta chain. A larger number of public clonotypes was shared among persistent patients (approximately 2,500) than among newly diagnosed patients (roughly 980). The authors noted that the small sample size was a limitation that may lower accuracy. Because the primary lesion, thyroid tissue, could not be accessed, the study looked at peripheral blood alone. Persistent Graves' disease patients showed lower TCR Shannon entropy and fewer highly expanded clones than newly diagnosed patients, suggesting clonal expansion. TRBV28, TRBJ1-2 and TRBJ2-5 were preferentially used in persistent disease, while TRBV20-1 and TRBJ2-1 were favored in newly diagnosed disease.

Read against the paper, the sample's time point label means: newly diagnosed GD, antithyroid drugs for less than 3 months. For both TCR sequencing and RNA sequencing, RNA was extracted from PBMCs in TRIzol. Graves' disease was diagnosed according to American Thyroid Association guidelines. The patients came from an endocrinology department in Xi'an, China. Each patient gave 9 to 10 milliliters of peripheral blood, collected in an EDTA anticoagulant tube. Ficoll Paque Plus density gradient separation was used to isolate PBMCs, and no further T cell sorting was performed. An Agilent 2100 Bioanalyzer and agarose gel were used to check RNA quality, and a NanoDrop 2000 was used to measure RNA concentration. V and J lose 1 base and 4 bases, and a span of 12 bases separates them. Measured from the cysteine to the phenylalanine, the CDR3 is 15 residues long. The read is trimmed to its CDR3 DNA, 45 bases read in frame from base 1.

The method was multiplex PCR. TCRdb records Illumina HiSeq 4000 as the sequencer. iRepertoire HTBI primers and Arm-PCR amplification of CDR3 regions were used to construct TCR beta libraries. Gel purification was performed on PCR products prior to sequencing. In the source study's methods: Gene usage analysis of CDR3 amino acid clonotypes relied on the 60 or so TRBV and about 13 TRBJ segments identified across samples. Filtered high-quality paired reads were merged into contigs using COPE and FqMerger. BLAST was used to align contigs to IMGT TRBV, TRBD and TRBJ reference genes, with CDR3 defined following IMGT. Any clonotype with a frequency above 0.1% was classified as a highly expanded clone. Shannon entropy was used to measure repertoire diversity, and the Gini coefficient was used to measure V-J evenness. A clonotype found in more than one individual was treated as public. TCRdb cleaned the public reads at Q25 with fastp, built clones with MiXCR and kept in-frame beta chains. Rows are unified per CDR3 protein, each entry keeping the most common DNA and genes. The V and J calls come from TCRdb's annotation, not from the publication. The sample table records over 500,000 distinct CDR3 sequences; about 16% of these occur just once. 15% to 20% of the sample goes to the ten largest clones.

This clonotype was seen ten or more times. Its antigen is still unknown. Base quality data are lacking; no much larger clone is found one base away. The same data also contributed to another study, on T cells in Graves' hyperthyroidism and ophthalmopathy. As described in the second report: A patient counted as having stable Graves' hyperthyroidism if no progression to ophthalmopathy occurred over 18 months of follow-up. Hyperthyroidism patients were newly diagnosed, with disease duration under 2 months, and aged 18 to 65 years. Any patient with an uncontrolled infection, another autoimmune disease, pregnancy or lactation was excluded. Diagnoses were established on the basis of clinical symptoms, serum thyroxine and TRAb, thyroid ultrasound, and orbital computed tomography. The TCR CDR3 was subjected to a first round of RT-PCR using the HTBI primer set and the Qiagen OneStep RT-PCR kit. Most expanded thyroid clonotypes (frequency above 0.001) were also detected in blood, a finding suggesting that blood repertoires may reflect thyroid immune responses. Ophthalmopathy was separated from stable hyperthyroidism by a 13 V-J signature model, with around 90% sensitivity and about 81% specificity obtained in cross-validation and 80%/75% obtained in testing. In validation, progression to ophthalmopathy was predicted by the model with about 70% sensitivity and roughly 76% specificity, a median of around 6.5 months before onset. A discovery cohort of about a hundred patients, roughly 40 with Graves' ophthalmopathy and roughly 59 with stable Graves' hyperthyroidism, was used to find distinguishing TCR V-J signatures. Whether ophthalmopathy could be predicted prospectively was tested in an independent validation cohort made up of 18 to 20 hyperthyroidism patients plus 17 patients who later progressed to ophthalmopathy. The 95 to 100 discovery patients were divided at random into training and test sets in a 7:3 ratio. Thyroid tissue and blood T-cell repertoires from roughly six Graves' hyperthyroidism patients were also compared in the study. Following sampling, methimazole starting at 30 mg daily was given to hyperthyroidism patients, and high-dose intravenous methylprednisolone was given to ophthalmopathy patients. Libraries were constructed in a second round of multiplex PCR, after which size selection and purification were performed. Libraries were sequenced paired-end with 100 bp reads on an Illumina HiSeq2000. SOAPnuke was used to process the raw data, with reads discarded if the reads contained adapters or uncalled bases, had a mean Phred below 15, or lacked an exact constant-primer or identifier match. High-quality paired reads were merged with COPE v1.2.5, and unique nucleotide sequences were defined as clonotypes. MiTCR v1.1 was used to align clonotypes to the IMGT TRBV, TRBD and TRBJ reference segments. Analysis was restricted to V-J combinations with a frequency above 0.0001, which covered over 98% of repertoires. The TCS score was defined as F50 (clonal expansion) divided by E x V (chaos), with BLOSUM62-based TCRdist calculated between CDR3 peptides within each V-J. Welch's t-statistics and random forest reduced some 510 V-J features to 13, which were used in a naive Bayes classifier (R e1071). No statistical method was used to set the sample size in advance, and investigators knew the group allocation. The paper reports TCR Vbeta CDR3 sequencing of over 130 peripheral blood samples: around 45 ophthalmopathy, under 85 hyperthyroidism and 17 progressor patients.

The chain couples TRBV12-3 or TRBV12-4 to TRBJ2-3; the D gene remains uncertain. The sequence was obtained from a woman aged 25 to 45 with Graves disease. Donor details come from another sample of the same person, matched by shared clones. The sequencing here drew on peripheral blood mononuclear cells (PBMCs), taken at new diagnosis, from a patient treated with antithyroid drugs. In nucleotides, the sequence is TGTGCCAGCAGTTTAGAACGGCCTTGGGCAGATACGCAGTATTTT. It encodes CASSLERPWADTQYF.